The 21 T cell receptor beta chains reported below all come from one sample, sequenced in a study of shared T cell receptors in the human thymus. Sequenced by immunoSEQ multiplex PCR; TCRdb stores in-frame clones only, minus some. The sample yields about 730,000 clones, approximately 85% seen once. This sample was also put to use in a study of human thymus T cells.

Sequencing was performed on thymocytes. Source of these receptors: a girl under three years old with a congenital heart defect.

This chain joins TRBV7-2 and TRBJ1-1; D not resolved. Trimming took off 5 bases at V and 6 bases at J, with 7 bases between the two ends. Germline values: CDR1 SGHTA, CDR2 FQGNSA. The CDR3 covers 11 residues. In DNA, the CDR3 is TGTGCCAGCAGCCCCTATCCTGAAGCTTTCTTT. Its protein product is CASSPYPEAFF.

The chain recombines TRBV19 with TRBJ1-4; TRBD1 matches at 8 bases. The CDR3 contains 21 residues. V shed 5 bases and J 0 bases; nucleotides not matched to a gene: 20. Germline V lookup: CDR1 LNHDA, CDR2 SQIVND (reference sequence). The CDR3 reads CASSGGDTQGARGSTNEKLFF. In DNA form, the CDR3 reads TGTGCCAGTAGTGGCGGTGATACTCAGGGGGCCCGCGGTTCAACTAATGAAAAACTGTTTTTT.

This clone was counted only a few times. This chain connects TRBV5-1 to TRBJ2-1; TRBD1 is a possible D gene (6 bases). CDR3 length: 22 residues. The V gene's germline CDR1 is SGHRS and CDR2 YFSETQ. V was clipped by 3 bases and J by 9 bases, with 40 bases between them. In DNA form, the CDR3 reads TGCGCCAGCAGCTGGGGACCACTCCCACCCAGCTGGGGGACACAGGGAAGGAGTGAGCAGTTCTTC. It specifies CASSWGPLPPSWGTQGRSEQFF.

The gene calls are TRBV7-9 and TRBJ1-2; D is uncertain. Trimming stripped 2 bases from V and 4 bases from J, with 14 bases between. The CDR3 sequence is 15 residues long. Germline CDR1 SEHNR, CDR2 FQNEAQ (reference sequence). CDR3 DNA sequence: TGTGCCAGCAGCTTATTCCCCCACGGTGCCTATGGCTACACCTTC. Translating it yields CASSLFPHGAYGYTF.

The genes are TRBV21-1 and TRBJ1-5; the table calls TRBD1, which could not be checked here. TRBV21-1 is described as a pseudogene. This CDR3 is built from 14 residues. For the CDR3, the DNA is TGTGCCAGCAGCAAAGTCCCAGGGGATCAGCCCCAGCATTTT. Translating gives CASSKVPGDQPQHF.

The chain employs TRBV6-6 and TRBJ2-6; D is uncertain. Trimming left V 6 bases short and J 2 bases short, with 5 bases between. The length of the CDR3 is 13 residues. Germline CDR1 and CDR2: MNHNY and SVGAGI (reference sequence). The CDR3 region is CASRAPGANVLTF. The CDR3 DNA is TGTGCCAGCAGGGCCCCTGGGGCCAACGTCCTGACTTTC.

The gene calls are TRBV15 and TRBJ2-5; maybe TRBD1 (6 bases). Germline V lookup: CDR1 LNHNV, CDR2 YYDKDF (reference sequence). V was pared by 0 bases and J by 10 bases, with 18 bases between. This CDR3 region has 15 residues. The CDR3 loop reads CATSRDLGTTRGQYF. The CDR3 DNA sequence: TGTGCCACCAGCAGAGATCTTGGGACAACCAGGGGCCAGTACTTC.

The chain combines TRBV2 with TRBJ1-5, with 9 bases fitting TRBD1. Trimming removed 2 bases from V and 2 bases from J; junction bases left unmatched: 19. Germline V gives CDR1 SNHLY, CDR2 FYNNEI. This CDR3 has 21 amino acids. CDR3 coding DNA: TGTGCCAGCAGTGAAATGCTGATAACCGGGACAGGGCCATGGGGCAATCAGCCCCAGCATTTT. Translating gives CASSEMLITGTGPWGNQPQHF.

J is TRBJ2-7 and V is TRBV4-1; D is unresolved. The germline V and J ends were trimmed by 0 bases and 4 bases, with 13 bases remaining between them. Germline V lookup: CDR1 MGHRA, CDR2 YSYEKL. This CDR3 is built from 15 residues. CDR3 sequence reads: CASSQENLKPYEQYF. In nucleotides, the CDR3 is TGCGCCAGCAGCCAAGAGAACTTAAAACCTTACGAGCAGTACTTC.

J is TRBJ1-1 and V is TRBV19; no clear D gene. The germline CDR1 and CDR2 sequences are LNHDA and SQIVND (reference sequence). Trimming removed 8 bases from V and 3 bases from J, with 13 bases in between. This CDR3 comprises 13 residues. This CDR3 is CASGKRRDTEAFF. The CDR3 coding sequence is TGTGCCAGTGGAAAAAGGCGGGACACTGAAGCTTTCTTT.

V is TRBV30 and J is TRBJ1-2, with D maybe TRBD1 (5 bases). CDR1 and CDR2 from the germline V gene are GTSNPN and SVGIG (reference sequence). V dropped 1 base and J dropped 7 bases, with 22 bases sitting between them. The CDR3 sequence is 16 residues long. The CDR3 loop is CAWSAEPRTSRGGYTF. For the CDR3, the DNA is TGTGCCTGGAGTGCCGAACCCCGGACGTCTAGGGGTGGCTACACCTTC.

V and J are TRBV19 and TRBJ2-5, with TRBD2 identical over 7 bases. The germline gives CDR1 LNHDA, CDR2 SQIVND (reference sequence). V lost 5 bases to trimming and J lost 6 bases; unmatched junction nucleotides: 9. CDR3 length: 14 amino acids. The CDR3 DNA reads as TGTGCCAGTAGTTCACCGGGAGGCGGGAAGACCCAGTACTTC. Residues: CASSSPGGGKTQYF.

Here the CDR3 reads CASSRGIEAFF. In DNA, the CDR3 is TGTGCCAGCTCCCGGGGGATTGAAGCTTTCTTT. This rearrangement joins TRBV2 to TRBJ1-1, with D maybe TRBD1 (5 bases). CDR1 SNHLY and CDR2 FYNNEI come from the germline V gene. The CDR3 length is 11 residues. Trimming took off 8 bases at V and 7 bases at J, with 11 bases between the two ends.

The V call is TRBV29-1, the J call TRBJ1-2, with D hard to call. The CDR3 has 14 residues. Trimming pared 4 bases from V and 4 bases from J, leaving 16 bases between. CDR1 is SQVTM and CDR2 is ANQGSEA in the germline V gene. CDR3 region: CSVVKSFQLYGYTF. CDR3 coding DNA: TGCAGCGTTGTCAAGAGCTTCCAACTCTATGGCTACACCTTC.

There are a few counts of this clone. The genes are TRBV19 and TRBJ1-1, with a possible D match to TRBD1 (6 bases). Between the trimmed V and J ends, which lost 6 bases and 3 bases, there was a span of 14 bases. The CDR3 is 14 amino acids. Germline V gene data show CDR1 as LNHDA and CDR2 as SQIVND (reference sequence). For the CDR3, the DNA is TGTGCCAGTAGGGTAGGACAGCCCTACACTGAAGCTTTCTTT. It is translated as CASRVGQPYTEAFF.

V is TRBV6-1 and J is TRBJ1-3, with TRBD1 matching over 7 bases. The CDR3 sequence is 17 residues long. Trimming took 4 bases from V and 0 from J; bases not matched to a gene: 9. Germline CDR1 is MNHNS and CDR2 is SASEGT. The CDR3 loop is CASSGEGDRPSGNTIYF. The CDR3 coding sequence is TGTGCCAGCAGTGGCGAAGGGGACAGACCCTCTGGAAACACCATATATTTT.

The chain uses TRBV5-5 and TRBJ2-1; 9 bases are a match to TRBD1. Germline CDR1 reads SGHKS; CDR2 reads YYEKEE (reference sequence). J was trimmed by 3 bases and V by 6 bases; bases with no gene match: 10. CDR3 length: 16 residues. CDR3 residues: CASISKGQGNYNEQFF. As DNA, the CDR3 is TGTGCCAGCATCTCTAAGGGACAGGGAAACTACAATGAGCAGTTCTTC.

J is TRBJ1-1 and V is TRBV11-2; 10 nucleotides agree with TRBD1. After removal of 8 bases from V and 2 bases from J, the junction contained 11 bases not matched to a gene. Germline V lookup: CDR1 SGHAT, CDR2 FQNNGV. The CDR3 is 16 residues long. The CDR3 DNA follows: TGTGCCAGCGGTTGGGACAGGGGACAAATCAACACTGAAGCTTTCTTT. The encoded protein is CASGWDRGQINTEAFF.

The gene calls are TRBV9 and TRBJ1-2; 10 bases agree with TRBD1. There are 16 residues in the CDR3. With 3 bases clipped from V and 10 bases from J, the junction kept 15 bases outside the gene matches. Looked up from germline, CDR1 is SGDLS and CDR2 is YYNGEE. Here the CDR3 reads CASSELTGGFERDYTF. The CDR3 DNA sequence: TGTGCCAGCAGCGAGTTGACAGGGGGCTTTGAAAGGGACTACACCTTC.

V is TRBV9 and J is TRBJ1-1, with D tentatively TRBD1 (5 bases). V dropped 4 bases and J dropped 1 base, with 11 bases sitting between them. The CDR3 spans 14 residues. Germline V gene data show CDR1 as SGDLS and CDR2 as YYNGEE. The CDR3 spells CASSSQGGNTEAFF. In DNA, the CDR3 is TGTGCCAGCAGCTCGCAGGGAGGGAACACTGAAGCTTTCTTT.

The chain carries TRBV6-1 and TRBJ1-1; D ambiguous. Germline lookup yields CDR1 MNHNS and CDR2 SASEGT. The CDR3 contains 14 residues. The V end was cut by 4 bases, the J end by 0 bases, with 9 bases between. DNA for the CDR3: TGTGCCAGCAGTGGGCATACAATGAACACTGAAGCTTTCTTT. It translates to CASSGHTMNTEAFF.